The next 26 T cell receptor beta chains were all read from a single sample in a study of long-term antiretroviral therapy in people with HIV. The immunoSEQ assay was v3.0, run at survey level. Method: immunoSEQ multiplex PCR; TCRdb's copy keeps in-frame clones and lacks some. The repertoire holds 26,000 or so clones, with about 88% as singletons. The material was unsorted PBMCs, obtained 2 years after starting antiretroviral therapy. Receptors originate from a man aged 45-65 years with HIV.

The chain uses TRBV7-6 and TRBJ2-1, with 8 bases that match TRBD2. From germline, CDR1 is SGHVS and CDR2 FNYEAQ. V dropped 5 bases and J dropped 9; count of bases not matched to a gene: 9. The CDR3 totals 14 residues. The CDR3 protein is CASSLPKRGGEQFF. For the CDR3, the DNA is TGTGCCAGCAGCCTTCCTAAACGGGGGGGTGAGCAGTTCTTC.

This chain links TRBV30 with TRBJ1-4; D is unclear. The CDR3 is 15 amino acids. Germline assignment: CDR1 GTSNPN and CDR2 SVGIG (reference sequence). Trimming stripped 1 base from V and 2 bases from J, with 11 bases between. CDR3 in DNA: TGTGCCTGGAGTGGGCCGGGAACGACTAATGAAAAACTGTTTTTT. Amino acids: CAWSGPGTTNEKLFF. The whole variable domain, remainder taken from reference TRBV30 and TRBJ1-4, is SQTIHQWPATLVQPVGSPLSLECTVEGTSNPNLYWYRQAAGRGLQLLFYSVGIGQISSEVPQNLSASRPQDRQFILSSKKLLLSDSGFYLCAWSGPGTTNEKLFFGSGTQLSVL.

This chain joins TRBV5-4 and TRBJ2-1; 11 positions match TRBD2. Germline CDR1 and CDR2: SGHNT and YYREEE (reference sequence). Trimming removed 4 bases from V and 7 bases from J; junction bases left unmatched: 4. CDR3 length equals 14 residues. CDR3 region: CASSIGTSGNEQFF. In DNA form, the CDR3 reads TGTGCCAGCAGCATCGGGACTAGCGGTAATGAGCAGTTCTTC.

The chain recombines TRBV6-5 with TRBJ2-7; the match to TRBD1 covers 10 bases. V lost 0 bases and J lost 2; bases outside the gene matches: 1. The germline CDR1 and CDR2 sequences are MNHEY and SVGAGI. The CDR3 runs to 15 residues. The CDR3 coding sequence is TGTGCCAGCAGTTACTCAGGACAGGGGGCCTACGAGCAGTACTTC. Its protein product is CASSYSGQGAYEQYF.

The chain has TRBV6-1 and TRBJ2-7; 8 bases are shared with TRBD1. With 3 bases clipped from V and 3 bases from J, the junction kept 7 bases outside the gene matches. Per the germline V gene, CDR1 is MNHNS and CDR2 is SASEGT. The CDR3 length is 15 residues. The CDR3 sequence: CASSDGGQALYEQYF. CDR3 coding DNA: TGTGCCAGCAGTGACGGGGGACAGGCCCTCTACGAGCAGTACTTC.

Only one count was recorded for this clone. The chain recombines TRBV4-3 with TRBJ2-7; perhaps TRBD1 as D (5 bases). V gave up 1 base and J gave up 6 bases, with 10 bases separating them. The germline V gene encodes CDR1 LGHNA and CDR2 YSLEER. This CDR3 contains 13 residues. CDR3 sequence reads: CASSQGQLGEQYF. DNA for the CDR3: TGCGCCAGCAGCCAAGGACAGCTGGGCGAGCAGTACTTC.

The rearrangement joins TRBV9 to TRBJ2-1; TRBD1 matches at 7 bases. V trimming: 0 bases; J trimming: 0 bases; junction bases outside the gene matches: 6. Germline assignment: CDR1 SGDLS and CDR2 YYNGEE. The CDR3 loop spans 17 amino acids. CDR3 region: CASSVGGGLRSYNEQFF. The CDR3 nucleotides read TGTGCCAGCAGCGTAGGAGGGGGCCTCCGCTCCTACAATGAGCAGTTCTTC.

The rearrangement uses TRBV5-1 and TRBJ2-7; D perhaps matches TRBD2 (5 bases). The CDR3 totals 14 residues. CDR1 is SGHRS and CDR2 is YFSETQ in the germline V gene. The germline V and J ends were trimmed by 0 bases and 6 bases, with 13 bases remaining between them. DNA of the CDR3: TGCGCCAGCAGCTTGGAACTAGAGGGCGGCGAGCAGTACTTC. Protein: CASSLELEGGEQYF. The variable domain in full, with the rest retrieved from reference TRBV5-1 and TRBJ2-7, is KAGVTQTPRYLIKTRGQQVTLSCSPISGHRSVSWYQQTPGQGLQFLFEYFSETQRNKGNFPGRFSGRQFSNSRSEMNVSTLELGDSALYLCASSLELEGGEQYFGPGTRLTVT.

The CDR3 DNA follows: TGTGCCAGCAGTCTGGCACTCGTGGAGTACGAGCAGTACTTC. Its translation: CASSLALVEYEQYF. The chain carries TRBV6-6 and TRBJ2-7; D not resolved. CDR1 MNHNY and CDR2 SVGAGI come from the germline V gene (reference sequence). The V gene lost 5 bases and the J gene lost 4 bases, with 15 bases spanning the gap. The CDR3 extends over 14 amino acids.

The chain employs TRBV28 and TRBJ2-3; 7 bases line up with TRBD2. With 3 bases clipped from V and 10 bases from J, the junction kept 7 bases outside the gene matches. Germline V gives CDR1 MDHEN, CDR2 SYDVKM. The CDR3 contains 13 residues. In DNA, the CDR3 is TGTGCCAGCAGTTTGAGGCTAGCGGATTCGCAGTATTTT. Residues: CASSLRLADSQYF.

V and J are TRBV20-1 and TRBJ2-1; D is undetermined. The V gene lost 5 bases and the J gene lost 12 bases, with 14 bases spanning the gap. This CDR3 has 11 residues. In germline, CDR1 is DFQATT, CDR2 SNEGSKA (reference sequence). The CDR3 reads CSAPLPRPQFF. The CDR3, as DNA: TGCAGTGCTCCCTTGCCGCGGCCGCAGTTCTTC.

V gene TRBV7-2 combines with J gene TRBJ2-4; 8 bases match TRBD1. Trimming removed 4 bases from V and 0 bases from J; junction bases left unmatched: 8. The CDR3 has 17 amino acids. In germline, CDR1 is SGHTA, CDR2 FQGNSA. CDR3 in DNA: TGTGCCAGCAGCTCACAGACAGGGGATTTAGCCAAAAACATTCAGTACTTC. Encoded protein: CASSSQTGDLAKNIQYF. The full variable domain, with the rest looked up from reference TRBV7-2 and TRBJ2-4, is GAGVSQSPSNKVTEKGKDVELRCDPISGHTALYWYRQSLGQGLEFLIYFQGNSAPDKSGLPSDRFSAERTGGSVSTLTIQRTQQEDSAVYLCASSSQTGDLAKNIQYFGAGTRLSVL.

The chain recombines TRBV5-1 with TRBJ1-2; D is unresolved. The CDR3 runs to 18 residues. The germline CDR1 and CDR2 sequences are SGHRS and YFSETQ. Trimming pared 0 bases from V and 4 bases from J, leaving 22 bases between. CDR3 sequence: CASSLEALPGFTIYGYTF. The CDR3 coding sequence is TGCGCCAGCAGCTTGGAAGCACTCCCGGGCTTTACAATCTATGGCTACACCTTC.

The V and J genes are TRBV5-1 and TRBJ2-1; no reliable D call. The CDR3 covers 16 residues. The V end was cut by 0 bases, the J end by 0 bases, with 10 bases between. Germline V gene data show CDR1 as SGHRS and CDR2 as YFSETQ. CDR3 DNA sequence: TGCGCCAGCAGCTTGGTTCCAGATTTCTCCTACAATGAGCAGTTCTTC. This translates into CASSLVPDFSYNEQFF. Drawing the rest from reference TRBV5-1 and TRBJ2-1, the complete variable domain is KAGVTQTPRYLIKTRGQQVTLSCSPISGHRSVSWYQQTPGQGLQFLFEYFSETQRNKGNFPGRFSGRQFSNSRSEMNVSTLELGDSALYLCASSLVPDFSYNEQFFGPGTRLTVL.

This clone has a single count. The chain employs TRBV11-3 and TRBJ2-1, with 10 bases aligning to TRBD1. Germline lookup yields CDR1 SGHNT and CDR2 YENEEA. The junction had 6 bases not matched to a gene; V was cut back by 5 bases and J by 2 bases. This CDR3 has 16 amino acids. CDR3 sequence: CASSPDRGDAYNEQFF. The CDR3 coding sequence is TGTGCCAGCAGCCCGGACAGGGGGGACGCCTACAATGAGCAGTTCTTC. The entire variable domain, with the rest obtained from reference TRBV11-3 and TRBJ2-1, is as follows: EAGVVQSPRYKIIEKKQPVAFWCNPISGHNTLYWYLQNLGQGPELLIRYENEEAVDDSQLPKDRFSAERLKGVDSTLKIQPAELGDSAVYLCASSPDRGDAYNEQFFGPGTRLTVL.

The chain has TRBV5-1 and TRBJ1-4; no clear D. V lost 1 base to trimming and J lost 2 bases, with 9 bases between them. Germline-derived CDR1 and CDR2 are SGHRS and YFSETQ. The CDR3 is made up of 15 amino acids. CDR3 in amino acids: CASSLSLITNEKLFF. DNA of the CDR3: TGCGCCAGCAGCTTGAGTTTAATTACTAATGAAAAACTGTTTTTT.

This chain connects TRBV29-1 to TRBJ1-1; TRBD1 matches at 9 bases. The J segment lost 8 bases and the V segment lost 6 bases, leaving 7 bases of the junction unmatched. The CDR3 consists of 12 residues. CDR1 and CDR2 from the germline V gene are SQVTM and ANQGSEA. CDR3 sequence (DNA): TGCAGCGTCGAGACAGGGGGTTGGGAAGCTTTCTTT. Translating it yields CSVETGGWEAFF.

This sequence joins TRBV6-6 and TRBJ1-2, with 9 bases that match TRBD1. V was clipped by 2 bases and J by 5 bases; unmatched bases: 6. CDR1 is MNHNY and CDR2 is SVGAGI in the germline V gene (reference sequence). This CDR3 contains 15 residues. CDR3 bases: TGTGCCAGCAGTTACCTCGGGACAGGGTCTTATGGCTACACCTTC. Protein: CASSYLGTGSYGYTF.

V gene TRBV10-2 combines with J gene TRBJ2-1; 10 bases map to TRBD2. Trimming took 7 bases from V and 7 from J; bases not matched to a gene: 7. The CDR3 is 14 residues long. Per germline, CDR1 WSHSY and CDR2 SAAADI. CDR3 in amino acids: CASTLSGGRNEQFF. The CDR3 DNA reads TGCGCCAGCACTCTTAGCGGGGGGCGGAATGAGCAGTTCTTC.

The V gene is TRBV27, the J gene TRBJ2-1; 7 bases are a match to TRBD1. The V gene end was trimmed by 3 bases and the J gene end by 7 bases; junction bases not matched to a gene: 6. CDR3 length: 14 residues. Germline V gene lookup returns CDR1 MNHEY and CDR2 SMNVEV (reference sequence). The CDR3 spells CASSLRGPGNEQFF. The CDR3 DNA sequence: TGTGCCAGCAGTTTGAGGGGGCCGGGGAATGAGCAGTTCTTC.

The V and J genes are TRBV13 and TRBJ2-5; 7 positions agree with TRBD1. The junction had 10 bases not matched to a gene; V was cut back by 5 bases and J by 1 base. Germline V gene sequence: CDR1 PRHDT, CDR2 FYEKMQ (reference sequence). CDR3 size: 16 residues. This chain's CDR3 is CASSPRWTGSQETQYF. The CDR3, as DNA: TGTGCCAGCAGCCCCCGATGGACAGGCAGCCAAGAGACCCAGTACTTC.

The chain uses TRBV5-1 and TRBJ2-2; 7 positions agree with TRBD1. The V gene end was trimmed by 4 bases and the J gene end by 2 bases; junction bases not matched to a gene: 5. The CDR3 is 15 amino acids. CDR1 is SGHRS, CDR2 YFSETQ, per germline. The CDR3: CASSLRQGNTGELFF. Written as DNA, the CDR3 is TGCGCCAGCAGCCTACGACAGGGTAACACCGGGGAGCTGTTTTTT.

The chain's CDR3 is CASSYTGSTDTQYF. In DNA, the CDR3 is TGTGCCAGTAGTTATACAGGTAGCACAGATACGCAGTATTTT. The V and J genes are TRBV19 and TRBJ2-3; tentatively, D is TRBD1 (5 bases). The length of the CDR3 is 14 residues. V lost 5 bases to trimming and J lost 0 bases, with 9 bases between them. Germline V gene data show CDR1 as LNHDA and CDR2 as SQIVND (reference sequence).

This sequence joins TRBV6-6 and TRBJ1-5; 9 bases map to TRBD1. Per germline, CDR1 MNHNY and CDR2 SVGAGI (reference sequence). V was clipped by 5 bases and J by 3 bases; unmatched bases: 5. The CDR3 spans 15 residues. The CDR3 here is CASSARTGVNQPQHF. The CDR3 DNA reads TGTGCCAGCAGTGCTCGGACAGGGGTCAATCAGCCCCAGCATTTT.

V usage is TRBV10-2 and J usage is TRBJ2-3, with TRBD1 identical over 10 bases. The CDR3 extends over 15 amino acids. J lost 4 bases, V lost 8 bases, and 9 bases had no gene match. The V gene's germline CDR1 is WSHSY and CDR2 SAAADI. CDR3 DNA: TGCGCCAGCCGTTGGGGGACAGGGGACTCAGATACGCAGTATTTT. It specifies CASRWGTGDSDTQYF.

The V and J genes are TRBV19 and TRBJ2-2; TRBD1 is a possible D gene (5 bases). Germline V gene data show CDR1 as LNHDA and CDR2 as SQIVND (reference sequence). The CDR3 runs to 14 residues. V was clipped by 10 bases and J by 7 bases, with 19 bases between them. The CDR3 nucleotides are TGTGCCACCGCAGGGAATCGAATTAACGGGGAGCTGTTTTTT. It is translated as CATAGNRINGELFF.